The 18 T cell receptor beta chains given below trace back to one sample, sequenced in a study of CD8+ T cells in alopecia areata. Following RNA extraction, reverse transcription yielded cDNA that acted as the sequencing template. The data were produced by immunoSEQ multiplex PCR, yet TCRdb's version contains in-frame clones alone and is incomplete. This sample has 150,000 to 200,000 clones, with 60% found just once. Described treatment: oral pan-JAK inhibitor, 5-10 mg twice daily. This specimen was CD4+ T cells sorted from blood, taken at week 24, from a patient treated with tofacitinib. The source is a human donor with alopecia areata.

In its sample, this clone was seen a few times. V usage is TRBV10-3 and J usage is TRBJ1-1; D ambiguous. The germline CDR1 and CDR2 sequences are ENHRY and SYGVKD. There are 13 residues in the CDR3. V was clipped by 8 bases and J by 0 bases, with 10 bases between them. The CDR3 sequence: CAIGFGMNTEAFF. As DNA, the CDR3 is TGTGCCATCGGGTTCGGGATGAACACTGAAGCTTTCTTT.

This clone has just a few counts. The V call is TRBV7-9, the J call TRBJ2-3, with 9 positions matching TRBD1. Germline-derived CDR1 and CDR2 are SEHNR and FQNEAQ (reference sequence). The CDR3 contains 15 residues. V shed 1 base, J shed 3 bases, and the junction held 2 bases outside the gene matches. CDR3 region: CASSLGDRETDTQYF. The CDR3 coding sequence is TGTGCCAGCAGCTTAGGGGACAGGGAAACAGATACGCAGTATTTT.

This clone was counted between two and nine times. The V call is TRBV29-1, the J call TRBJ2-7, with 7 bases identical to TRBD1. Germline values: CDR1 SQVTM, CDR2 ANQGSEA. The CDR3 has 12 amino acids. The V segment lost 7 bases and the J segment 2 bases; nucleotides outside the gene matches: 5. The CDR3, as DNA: TGCAGCGGGGGACAGTCACCCTACGAGCAGTACTTC. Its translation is CSGGQSPYEQYF.

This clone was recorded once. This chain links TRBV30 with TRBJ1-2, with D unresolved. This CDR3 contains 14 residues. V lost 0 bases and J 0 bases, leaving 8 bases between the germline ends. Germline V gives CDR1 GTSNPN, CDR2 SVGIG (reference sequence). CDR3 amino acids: CAWSVGEANYGYTF. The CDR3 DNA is TGTGCCTGGAGTGTGGGCGAAGCTAACTATGGCTACACCTTC.

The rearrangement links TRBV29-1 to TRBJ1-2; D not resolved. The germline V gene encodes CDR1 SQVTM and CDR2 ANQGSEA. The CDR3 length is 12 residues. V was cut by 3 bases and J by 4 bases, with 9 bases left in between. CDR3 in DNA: TGCAGCGTTGAGGGAACCAGCTATGGCTACACCTTC. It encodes CSVEGTSYGYTF.

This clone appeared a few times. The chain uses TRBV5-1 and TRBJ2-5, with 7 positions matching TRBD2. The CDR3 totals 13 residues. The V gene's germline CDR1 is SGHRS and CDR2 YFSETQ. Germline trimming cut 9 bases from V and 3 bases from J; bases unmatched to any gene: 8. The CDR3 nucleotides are TGCGCCACCCAGGGAGGGAGAGAAGAGACCCAGTACTTC. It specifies CATQGGREETQYF.

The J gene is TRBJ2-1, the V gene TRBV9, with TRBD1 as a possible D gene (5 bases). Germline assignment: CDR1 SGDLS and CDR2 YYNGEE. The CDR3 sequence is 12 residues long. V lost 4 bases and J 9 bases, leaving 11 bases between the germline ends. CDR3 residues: CASSLSQGEQFF. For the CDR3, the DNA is TGTGCCAGCAGCTTATCCCAGGGTGAGCAGTTCTTC.

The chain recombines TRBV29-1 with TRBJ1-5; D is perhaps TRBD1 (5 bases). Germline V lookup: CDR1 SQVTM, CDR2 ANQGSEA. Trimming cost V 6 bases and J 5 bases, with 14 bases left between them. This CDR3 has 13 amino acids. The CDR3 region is CSVVGGLDQPQHF. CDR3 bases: TGCAGCGTGGTCGGGGGACTTGATCAGCCCCAGCATTTT.

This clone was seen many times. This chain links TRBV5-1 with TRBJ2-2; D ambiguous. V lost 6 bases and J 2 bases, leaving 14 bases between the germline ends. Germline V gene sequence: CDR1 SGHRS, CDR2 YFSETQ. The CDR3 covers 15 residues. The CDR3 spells CASKSVSGNTGELFF. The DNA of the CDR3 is TGCGCCAGCAAATCTGTGTCAGGAAACACCGGGGAGCTGTTTTTT.

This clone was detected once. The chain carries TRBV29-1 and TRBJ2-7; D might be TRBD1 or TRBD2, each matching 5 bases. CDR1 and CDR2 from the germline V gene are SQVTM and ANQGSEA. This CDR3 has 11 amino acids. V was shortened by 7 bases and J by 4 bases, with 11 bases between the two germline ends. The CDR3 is CSAGTVYEQYF. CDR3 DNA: TGCAGCGCCGGGACCGTTTACGAGCAGTACTTC.

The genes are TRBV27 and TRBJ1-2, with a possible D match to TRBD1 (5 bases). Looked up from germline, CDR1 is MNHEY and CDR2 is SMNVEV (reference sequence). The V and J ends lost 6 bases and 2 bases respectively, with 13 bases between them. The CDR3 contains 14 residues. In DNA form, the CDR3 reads TGTGCCAGCAGCCCTCTGGGGGGGAACTATGGCTACACCTTC. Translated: CASSPLGGNYGYTF.

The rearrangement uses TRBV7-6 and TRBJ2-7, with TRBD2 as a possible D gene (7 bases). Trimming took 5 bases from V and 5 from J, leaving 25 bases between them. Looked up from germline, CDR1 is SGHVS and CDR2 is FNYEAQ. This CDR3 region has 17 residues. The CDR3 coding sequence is TGTGCCAGCAGCCTGGTGGGGGGCGGAGCGGGGAACAACGAGCAGTACTTC. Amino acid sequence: CASSLVGGGAGNNEQYF.

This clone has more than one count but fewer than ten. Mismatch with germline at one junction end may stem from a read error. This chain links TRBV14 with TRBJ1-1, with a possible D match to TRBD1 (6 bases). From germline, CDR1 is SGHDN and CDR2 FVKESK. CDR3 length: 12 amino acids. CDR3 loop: CASSPIERTVSF. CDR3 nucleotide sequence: TGTGCCAGCAGCCCGATCGAAAGGACAGTCTCTTTT.

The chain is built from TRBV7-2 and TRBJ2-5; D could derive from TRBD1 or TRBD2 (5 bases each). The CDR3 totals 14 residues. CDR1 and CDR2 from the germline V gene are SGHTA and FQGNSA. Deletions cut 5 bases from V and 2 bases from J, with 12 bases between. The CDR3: CASSRGASQETQYF. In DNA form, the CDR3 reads TGTGCCAGCAGCCGAGGGGCGTCTCAAGAGACCCAGTACTTC.

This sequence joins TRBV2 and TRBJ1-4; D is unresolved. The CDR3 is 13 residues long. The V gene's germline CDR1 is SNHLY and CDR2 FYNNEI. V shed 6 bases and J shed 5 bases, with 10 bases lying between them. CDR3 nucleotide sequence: TGTGCCAGCAGCGATGACGGAAATGAAAAACTGTTTTTT. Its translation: CASSDDGNEKLFF.

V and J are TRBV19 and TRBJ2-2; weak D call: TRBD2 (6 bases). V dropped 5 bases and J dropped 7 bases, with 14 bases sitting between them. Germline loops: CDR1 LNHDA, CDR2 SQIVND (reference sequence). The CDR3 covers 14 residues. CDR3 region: CASSLSGVGGELFF. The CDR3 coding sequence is TGTGCCAGTAGTTTATCGGGGGTAGGCGGGGAGCTGTTTTTT.

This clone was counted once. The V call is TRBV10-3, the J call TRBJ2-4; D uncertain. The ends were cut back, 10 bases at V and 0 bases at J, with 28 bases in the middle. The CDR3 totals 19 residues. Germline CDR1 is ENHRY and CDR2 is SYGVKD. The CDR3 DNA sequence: TGTGCCAATCTACTGCGACATGGTCTCAAGACAATAGCCAAAAACATTCAGTACTTC. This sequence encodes CANLLRHGLKTIAKNIQYF.

The CDR3 DNA reads TGCGCCAGCAGCCAAAACGACCGCTTAAACTATGGCTACACCTTC. This gives the protein CASSQNDRLNYGYTF. The chain links TRBV4-3 to TRBJ1-2; D is ambiguous. The CDR3 covers 15 residues. Trimming removed 2 bases at V and 2 bases at J, with 12 bases between. Per the germline V gene, CDR1 is LGHNA and CDR2 is YSLEER.